The clone carrying this TCR beta chain was recorded a few times. Its cognate antigen is unknown. The record originates from a study of vaccination effects on CD4 cells after COVID-19. Overall study: Wells containing 1.5 million to 2.5 million PBMC each were cultured with 10 IU/ml IL-2 and approximately 9.6 ug/ml peptides.

TCRdb's copy holds only in-frame clones and misses some; the assay was immunoSEQ multiplex PCR. The sample lists 47,000 or so clones; under 80% were seen once. The CDR3 consists of 14 residues. Looked up from germline, CDR1 is MNHEY and CDR2 is SMNVEV (reference sequence). V gave up 8 bases and J gave up 5 bases; unmatched junction bases: 7. Investigators separated out CD4+ T cells once about 10 days of culture had passed. Participants completed two doses of the BNT162b2 or mRNA-1273 vaccine. This sequence was found in a human donor who received a COVID-19 vaccine. The chain carries TRBV27 and TRBJ1-4; 8 bases match TRBD1. The sequenced sample was CD4+ T cells from PBMCs cultured without peptide, obtained after COVID-19 vaccination. Here the CDR3 reads CASSHQGANEKLFF. CDR3 nucleotides: TGTGCCAGCTCGCACCAGGGGGCGAATGAAAAACTGTTTTTT.